One T cell receptor beta chain is described in this entry. Its antigen remains unidentified. Every TCR beta cDNA library bore unique molecular identifiers. Between roughly 0.9 and 11 million T cells gave rise to about 450,000 cDNA molecules. MiXCR, applied by TCRdb to the PCR reads, yields one record per CDR3 protein. The repertoire includes more than 350,000 distinct CDR3 sequences, 30% to 40% of them detected once, and 7.6% sits in the top ten. This entry belongs to a study of post-analysis software for immune sequencing data. In the study overall: Included among the disease courses, which were recorded for the cohort, were relapsing-remitting, secondary progressive and progressive-relapsing multiple sclerosis.

General study results and limits: Among roughly 5 TRBV segments more frequent in patients than controls were TRBV5-6, TRBV5-1 and TRBV20-1. Those with multiple sclerosis, the patient group, showed significantly lower normalized Chao1 diversity than controls.

The CDR3 is 17 residues long. The trim removed 5 bases at V and 4 bases at J, leaving 16 bases unmatched. Germline-derived CDR1 and CDR2 are MNHEY and SMNVEV (reference sequence). This sequence was found in a girl aged 2 to 9 with multiple sclerosis. Sample: blood. This sequence joins TRBV27 and TRBJ2-7; 8 bases agree with TRBD2. CDR3 sequence reads: CASSLIPQGSGGYEQYF. The DNA for the CDR3 is TGTGCCAGCAGTCTCATCCCCCAAGGGAGCGGGGGTTACGAGCAGTACTTC.